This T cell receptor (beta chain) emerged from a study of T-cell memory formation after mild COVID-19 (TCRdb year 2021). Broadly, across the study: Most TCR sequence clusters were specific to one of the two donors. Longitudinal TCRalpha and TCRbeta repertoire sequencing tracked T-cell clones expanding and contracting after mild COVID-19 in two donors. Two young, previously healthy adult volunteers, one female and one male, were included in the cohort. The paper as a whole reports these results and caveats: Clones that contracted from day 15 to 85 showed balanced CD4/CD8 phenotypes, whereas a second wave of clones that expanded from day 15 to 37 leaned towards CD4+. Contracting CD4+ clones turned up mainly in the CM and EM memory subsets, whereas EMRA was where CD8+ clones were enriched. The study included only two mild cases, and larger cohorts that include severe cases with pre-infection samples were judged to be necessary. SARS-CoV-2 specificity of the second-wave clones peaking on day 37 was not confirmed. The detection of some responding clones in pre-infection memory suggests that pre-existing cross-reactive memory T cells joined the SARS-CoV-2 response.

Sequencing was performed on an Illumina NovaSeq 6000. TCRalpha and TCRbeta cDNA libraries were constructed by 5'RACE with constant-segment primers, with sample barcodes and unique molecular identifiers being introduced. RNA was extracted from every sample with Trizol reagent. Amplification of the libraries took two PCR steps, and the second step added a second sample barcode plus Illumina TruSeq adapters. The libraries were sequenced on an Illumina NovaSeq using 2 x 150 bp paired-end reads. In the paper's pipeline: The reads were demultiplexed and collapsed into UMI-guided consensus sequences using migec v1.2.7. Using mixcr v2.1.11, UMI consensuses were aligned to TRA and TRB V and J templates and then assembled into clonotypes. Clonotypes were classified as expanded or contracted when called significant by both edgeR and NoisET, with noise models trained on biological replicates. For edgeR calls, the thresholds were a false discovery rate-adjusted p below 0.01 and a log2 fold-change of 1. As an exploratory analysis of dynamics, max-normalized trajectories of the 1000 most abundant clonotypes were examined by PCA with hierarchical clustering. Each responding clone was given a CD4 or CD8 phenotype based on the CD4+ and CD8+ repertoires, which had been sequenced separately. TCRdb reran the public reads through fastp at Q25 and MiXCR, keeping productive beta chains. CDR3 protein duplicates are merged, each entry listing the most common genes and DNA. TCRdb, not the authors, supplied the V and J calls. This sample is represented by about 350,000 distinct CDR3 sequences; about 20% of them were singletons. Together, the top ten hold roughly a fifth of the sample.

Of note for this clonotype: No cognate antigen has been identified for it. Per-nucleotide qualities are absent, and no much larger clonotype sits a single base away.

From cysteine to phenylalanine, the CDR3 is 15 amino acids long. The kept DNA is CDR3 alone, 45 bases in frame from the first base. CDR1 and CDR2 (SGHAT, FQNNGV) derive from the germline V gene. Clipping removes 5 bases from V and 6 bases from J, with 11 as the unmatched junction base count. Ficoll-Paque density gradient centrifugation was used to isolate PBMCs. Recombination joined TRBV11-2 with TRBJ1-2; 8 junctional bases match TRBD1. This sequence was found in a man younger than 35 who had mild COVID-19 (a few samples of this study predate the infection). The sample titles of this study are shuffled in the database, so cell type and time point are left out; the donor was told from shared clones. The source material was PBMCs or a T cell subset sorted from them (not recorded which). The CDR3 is CASSITTGTGDGYTF. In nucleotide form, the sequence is TGTGCCAGCAGCATAACTACCGGGACAGGAGATGGCTACACCTTC. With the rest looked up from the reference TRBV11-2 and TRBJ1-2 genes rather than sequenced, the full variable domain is EAGVAQSPRYKIIEKRQSVAFWCNPISGHATLYWYQQILGQGPKLLIQFQNNGVVDDSQLPKDRFSAERLKGVDSTLKIQPAKLEDSAVYLCASSITTGTGDGYTFGSGTRLTVV.